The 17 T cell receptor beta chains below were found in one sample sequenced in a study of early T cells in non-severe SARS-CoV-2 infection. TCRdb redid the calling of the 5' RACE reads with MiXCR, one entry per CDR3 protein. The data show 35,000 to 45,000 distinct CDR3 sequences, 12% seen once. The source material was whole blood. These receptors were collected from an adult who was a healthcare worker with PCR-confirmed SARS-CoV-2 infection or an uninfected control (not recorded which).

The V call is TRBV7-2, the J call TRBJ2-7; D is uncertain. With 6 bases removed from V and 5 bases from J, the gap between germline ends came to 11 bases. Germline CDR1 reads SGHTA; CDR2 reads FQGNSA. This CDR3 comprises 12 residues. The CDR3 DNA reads TGTGCCAGCAGTCCGGTTTTCGACGAGCAGTACTTC. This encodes CASSPVFDEQYF.

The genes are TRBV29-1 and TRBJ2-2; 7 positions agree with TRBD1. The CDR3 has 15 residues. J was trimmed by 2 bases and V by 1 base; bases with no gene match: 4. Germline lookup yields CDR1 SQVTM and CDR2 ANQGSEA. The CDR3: CSVEVRDSNTGELFF. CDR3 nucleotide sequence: TGCAGCGTTGAAGTTAGGGACAGCAACACCGGGGAGCTGTTTTTT.

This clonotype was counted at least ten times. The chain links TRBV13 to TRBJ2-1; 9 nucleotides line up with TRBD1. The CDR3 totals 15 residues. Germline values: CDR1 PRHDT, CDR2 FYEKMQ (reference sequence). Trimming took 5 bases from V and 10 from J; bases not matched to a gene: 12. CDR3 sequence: CASSPRDRAFGEQFF. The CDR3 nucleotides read TGTGCCAGCAGCCCCCGGGACAGGGCATTCGGCGAGCAGTTCTTC.

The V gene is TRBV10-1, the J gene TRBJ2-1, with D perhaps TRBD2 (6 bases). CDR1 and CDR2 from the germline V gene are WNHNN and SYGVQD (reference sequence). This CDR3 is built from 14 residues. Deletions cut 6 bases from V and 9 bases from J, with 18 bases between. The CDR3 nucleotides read TGCGCCAGCAGGAAAAGATTAGTGGAGGGTGAGCAGTTCTTC. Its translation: CASRKRLVEGEQFF.

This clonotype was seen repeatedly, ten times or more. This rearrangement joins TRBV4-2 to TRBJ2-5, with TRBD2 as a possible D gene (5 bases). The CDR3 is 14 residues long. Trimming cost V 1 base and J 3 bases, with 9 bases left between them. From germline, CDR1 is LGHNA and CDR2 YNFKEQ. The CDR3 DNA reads TGTGCCAGCAGCCAAGTAGCCGGGAAAGAGACCCAGTACTTC. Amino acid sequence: CASSQVAGKETQYF.

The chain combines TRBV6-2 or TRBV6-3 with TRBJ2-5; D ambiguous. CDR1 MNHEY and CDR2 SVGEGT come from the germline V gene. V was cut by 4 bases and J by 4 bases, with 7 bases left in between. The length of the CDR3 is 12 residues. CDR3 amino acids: CASSFGGETQYF. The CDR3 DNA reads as TGTGCCAGCAGTTTCGGCGGAGAGACCCAGTACTTC.

CDR3 nucleotide sequence: TGTGCCAGCAGCGCACAGGGGGCCTATGGCTACACCTTC. It encodes CASSAQGAYGYTF. The chain joins TRBV28 to TRBJ1-2, with 9 nucleotides matching TRBD1. V gave up 6 bases and J gave up 4 bases; unmatched junction bases: 3. In germline, CDR1 is MDHEN, CDR2 SYDVKM. The CDR3 has 13 amino acids.

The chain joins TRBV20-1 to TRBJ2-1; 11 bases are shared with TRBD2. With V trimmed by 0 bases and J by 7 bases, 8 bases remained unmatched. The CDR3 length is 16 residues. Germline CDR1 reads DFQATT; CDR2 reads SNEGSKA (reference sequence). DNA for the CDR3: TGCAGTGCTAGAGATTCGCAGGGACTAGCGGTAAATGAGCAGTTCTTC. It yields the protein CSARDSQGLAVNEQFF.

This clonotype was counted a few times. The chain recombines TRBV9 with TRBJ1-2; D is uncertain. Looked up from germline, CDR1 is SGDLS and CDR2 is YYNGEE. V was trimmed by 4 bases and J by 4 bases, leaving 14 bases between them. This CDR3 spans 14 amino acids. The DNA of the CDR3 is TGTGCCAGCAGCCCGCCCGGGAACCTCTATGGCTACACCTTC. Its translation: CASSPPGNLYGYTF. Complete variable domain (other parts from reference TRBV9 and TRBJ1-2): DSGVTQTPKHLITATGQRVTLRCSPRSGDLSVYWYQQSLDQGLQFLIQYYNGEERAKGNILERFSAQQFPDLHSELNLSSLELGDSALYFCASSPPGNLYGYTFGSGTRLTVV.

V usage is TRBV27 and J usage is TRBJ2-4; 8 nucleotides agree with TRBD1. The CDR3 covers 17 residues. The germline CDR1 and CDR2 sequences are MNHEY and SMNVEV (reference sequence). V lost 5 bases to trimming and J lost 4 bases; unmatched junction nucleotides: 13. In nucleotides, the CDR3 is TGTGCCAGCAGTCTACGGACAGGGAGGATGCGGAAAAACATTCAGTACTTC. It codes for CASSLRTGRMRKNIQYF.

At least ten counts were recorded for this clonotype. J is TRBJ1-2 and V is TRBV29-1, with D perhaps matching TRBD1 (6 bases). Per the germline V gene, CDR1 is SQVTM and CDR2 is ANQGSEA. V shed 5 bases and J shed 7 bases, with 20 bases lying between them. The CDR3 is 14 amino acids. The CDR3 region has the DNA TGCAGCGTTCGGCGGAGGGGGGCGAACAGTGGCTACACCTTC. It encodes CSVRRRGANSGYTF.

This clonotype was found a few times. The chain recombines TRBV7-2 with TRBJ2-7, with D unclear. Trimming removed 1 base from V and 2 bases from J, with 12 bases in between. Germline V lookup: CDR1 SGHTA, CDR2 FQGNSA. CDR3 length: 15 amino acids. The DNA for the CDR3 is TGTGCCAGCAGCTTAGATCGTGGGGTGACCTACGAGCAGTACTTC. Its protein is CASSLDRGVTYEQYF.

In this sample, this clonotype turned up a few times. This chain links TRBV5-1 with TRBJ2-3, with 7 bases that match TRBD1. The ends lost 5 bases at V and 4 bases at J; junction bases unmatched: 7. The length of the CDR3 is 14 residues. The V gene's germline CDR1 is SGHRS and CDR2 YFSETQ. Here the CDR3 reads CASSEGGVADTQYF. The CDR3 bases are TGCGCCAGCAGTGAAGGGGGCGTCGCAGATACGCAGTATTTT.

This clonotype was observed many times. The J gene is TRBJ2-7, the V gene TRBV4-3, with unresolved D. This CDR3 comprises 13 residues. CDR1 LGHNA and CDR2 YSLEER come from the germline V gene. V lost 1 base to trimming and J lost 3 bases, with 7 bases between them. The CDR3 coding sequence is TGCGCCAGCAGCCAAGGAAGGCTCTACGAGCAGTACTTC. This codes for CASSQGRLYEQYF.

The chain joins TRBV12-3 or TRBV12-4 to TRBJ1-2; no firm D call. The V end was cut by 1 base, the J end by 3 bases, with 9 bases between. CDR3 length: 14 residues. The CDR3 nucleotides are TGTGCCAGCAGTTTAGGTGGGGAGTACTATGGCTACACCTTC. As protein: CASSLGGEYYGYTF.

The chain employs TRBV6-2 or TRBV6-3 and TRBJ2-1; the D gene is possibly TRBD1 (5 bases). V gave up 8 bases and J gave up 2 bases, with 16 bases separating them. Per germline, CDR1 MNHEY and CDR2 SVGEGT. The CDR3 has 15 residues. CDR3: CASGAAGSTYNEQFF. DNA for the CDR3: TGTGCCAGCGGGGCAGCCGGAAGCACCTACAATGAGCAGTTCTTC.

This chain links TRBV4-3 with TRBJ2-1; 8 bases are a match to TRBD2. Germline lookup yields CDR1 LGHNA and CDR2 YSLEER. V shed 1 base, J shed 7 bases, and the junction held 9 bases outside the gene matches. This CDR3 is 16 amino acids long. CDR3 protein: CASSQVVSGEGNEQFF. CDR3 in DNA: TGCGCCAGCAGCCAAGTCGTTAGCGGGGAAGGTAATGAGCAGTTCTTC.